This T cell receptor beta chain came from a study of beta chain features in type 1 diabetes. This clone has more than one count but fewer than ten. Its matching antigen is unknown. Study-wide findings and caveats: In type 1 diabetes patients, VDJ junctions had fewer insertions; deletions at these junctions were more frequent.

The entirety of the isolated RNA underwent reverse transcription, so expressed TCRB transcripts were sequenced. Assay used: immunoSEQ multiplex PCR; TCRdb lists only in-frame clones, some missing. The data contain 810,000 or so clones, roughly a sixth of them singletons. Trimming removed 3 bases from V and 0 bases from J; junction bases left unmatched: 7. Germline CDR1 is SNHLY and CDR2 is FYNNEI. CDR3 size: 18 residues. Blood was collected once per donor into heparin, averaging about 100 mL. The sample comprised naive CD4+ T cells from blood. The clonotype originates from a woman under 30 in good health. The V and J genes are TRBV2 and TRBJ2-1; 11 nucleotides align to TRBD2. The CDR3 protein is CASSEPIAGGGSYNEQFF. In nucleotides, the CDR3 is TGTGCCAGCAGTGAGCCCATAGCGGGAGGGGGCTCCTACAATGAGCAGTTCTTC.